This TCR beta chain was obtained from a study of T cells in Graves' hyperthyroidism and ophthalmopathy. Germline assignment: CDR1 SGHRS and CDR2 YFSETQ. This CDR3 has 14 residues. The germline V and J ends were trimmed by 1 base and 6 bases, with 13 bases remaining between them. The sample holds many counts of this clonotype. Amplification yielded TCR beta CDR3 regions, with RNA transcripts as the source. The TCR CDR3 first-round RT-PCR relied on the HTBI primer set. Using its own MiXCR run on the multiplex PCR reads, TCRdb lists one record per CDR3 protein. This table has approximately 500,000 distinct CDR3 sequences, around 45% appearing once.

This receptor was obtained from a woman younger than 35 with Graves' hyperthyroidism. The chain has TRBV5-1 and TRBJ1-2; maybe TRBD1 (5 bases). The specimen was peripheral blood or thyroid tissue (not recorded which). The CDR3 DNA reads TGCGCCAGCAGCTTGCAGGGCCCCGTGGATGGCTACACCTTC. Its protein product is CASSLQGPVDGYTF. The variable domain in full, with the rest retrieved from reference TRBV5-1 and TRBJ1-2, is KAGVTQTPRYLIKTRGQQVTLSCSPISGHRSVSWYQQTPGQGLQFLFEYFSETQRNKGNFPGRFSGRQFSNSRSEMNVSTLELGDSALYLCASSLQGPVDGYTFGSGTRLTVV.